Only one count was recorded for the clone carrying this TCR beta chain. The V end was cut by 5 bases, the J end by 4 bases, with 12 bases between. This CDR3 region has 13 residues. Germline V gene lookup returns CDR1 SGHAT and CDR2 FQDESV (reference sequence). In the authors' methods: Estimation of nucleated cell counts relied on the amplification of reference gene primers. Profiled with immunoSEQ multiplex PCR; TCRdb holds only in-frame clones, not every one. Clonal size and the V and J genes are those of that table, whereas D and trimming came from the DNA. The data contain 280,000 or so clones, 88% of them singletons. This record belongs to a study of blood T cell repertoires in COVID-19. Study-wide background: COVID-19 samples from acute and convalescent phases originated in the United States, Italy and Spain. Sample material is recorded as cDNA or gDNA derived from T cells, B-cell-depleted T cells, or PBMCs.

The chain is built from TRBV11-1 and TRBJ2-7; D call uncertain. Sequencing used peripheral blood. The receptor's source is a woman aged 25 to 39 who had recovered from COVID-19. The CDR3 loop reads CASSLRSPYEQYF. For the CDR3, the DNA is TGTGCCAGCAGCCTTCGGTCGCCATACGAGCAGTACTTC.